These 26 T cell receptor beta chains originate from one sample sequenced in a study of blood T cell repertoires in COVID-19. Assay: immunoSEQ multiplex PCR; the TCRdb copy retains only in-frame clones and omits some. The sample records about 380,000 clones, roughly 90% being singletons. Input material: PBMCs or T cells enriched from blood (not recorded which). The receptors come from a woman aged 30 to 39 who had recovered from COVID-19.

This clone has only one observation. The chain couples TRBV7-3 to TRBJ1-1; 8 nucleotides agree with TRBD1. The junction had 6 bases not matched to a gene; V was cut back by 5 bases and J by 7 bases. The CDR3 is 13 amino acids. The V gene's germline CDR1 is SGHTA and CDR2 FQGTGA. CDR3 bases: TGTGCCAGCAGCACATACAGGGGGGATGAAGCTTTCTTT. It codes for CASSTYRGDEAFF.

The rearrangement joins TRBV2 to TRBJ1-1, with D possibly matching TRBD1 (6 bases). The germline V gene encodes CDR1 SNHLY and CDR2 FYNNEI. The CDR3 has 14 amino acids. Trimming stripped 7 bases from V and 3 bases from J, with 15 bases between. CDR3 DNA sequence: TGTGCCAGCAAGGACCGGGCAGGGGACACTGAAGCTTTCTTT. The encoded protein is CASKDRAGDTEAFF.

This clone has just one count. The rearrangement links TRBV6-5 to TRBJ1-5; D is unresolved. V lost 6 bases to trimming and J lost 0 bases, with 12 bases between them. CDR3 size: 15 residues. The germline gives CDR1 MNHEY, CDR2 SVGAGI. CDR3 sequence (DNA): TGTGCCAGCAGGGTTGAGGTAAATAGCAATCAGCCCCAGCATTTT. Translating it yields CASRVEVNSNQPQHF.

The V and J genes are TRBV10-3 and TRBJ2-7; D possibly corresponds to TRBD2 (6 bases). Germline-derived CDR1 and CDR2 are ENHRY and SYGVKD. The CDR3 covers 14 residues. The V end lost 8 bases, the J end lost 0 bases, and 14 bases lay between the germline ends. The CDR3 reads CAISDAGYSYEQYF. In DNA form, the CDR3 reads TGTGCCATCTCGGATGCGGGGTACTCCTACGAGCAGTACTTC.

The V call is TRBV6-2 or TRBV6-3, the J call TRBJ2-2, with 15 bases that match TRBD2. This CDR3 comprises 16 residues. CDR1 and CDR2 (germline): MNHEY, SVGEGT. After removal of 4 bases from V and 6 bases from J, the junction contained 3 bases not matched to a gene. CDR3 sequence: CASSWGLAGGPGELFF. DNA of the CDR3: TGTGCCAGCAGTTGGGGACTAGCGGGGGGACCCGGGGAGCTGTTTTTT.

The chain couples TRBV9 to TRBJ2-3, with TRBD2 matching over 8 bases. Trimming cost V 0 bases and J 4 bases; bases outside gene matches: 7. The germline CDR1 and CDR2 sequences are SGDLS and YYNGEE. The CDR3 totals 16 residues. The CDR3 is CASSVESRGAADTQYF. The CDR3 coding sequence is TGTGCCAGCAGCGTAGAATCGCGGGGGGCGGCAGATACGCAGTATTTT.

This chain links TRBV6-5 with TRBJ2-1; D is uncertain. The CDR3 is made up of 14 amino acids. The V end was cut by 4 bases, the J end by 6 bases, with 13 bases between. From germline, CDR1 is MNHEY and CDR2 SVGAGI. CDR3 sequence (DNA): TGTGCCAGCAGTTCCCCTCAGAGGCCCAATGAGCAGTTCTTC. Translated: CASSSPQRPNEQFF.

The chain has TRBV14 and TRBJ1-6, with D unclear. The length of the CDR3 is 14 residues. V was shortened by 4 bases and J by 10 bases, with 14 bases between the two germline ends. Germline values: CDR1 SGHDN, CDR2 FVKESK. CDR3 loop: CASSRGQPSSPLHF. DNA for the CDR3: TGTGCCAGCAGCCGCGGGCAGCCCTCATCACCCCTCCACTTT. The full variable domain, in which reference TRBV14 and TRBJ1-6 provide the parts outside the CDR3, is EAGVTQFPSHSVIEKGQTVTLRCDPISGHDNLYWYRRVMGKEIKFLLHFVKESKQDESGMPNNRFLAERTGGTYSTLKVQPAELEDSGVYFCASSRGQPSSPLHFGNGTRLTVT.

The genes are TRBV9 and TRBJ2-1; TRBD1 is a possible D gene (6 bases). Germline V gives CDR1 SGDLS, CDR2 YYNGEE. The ends were cut back, 3 bases at V and 7 bases at J, with 26 bases in the middle. The CDR3 runs 18 residues. The CDR3 coding sequence is TGTGCCAGCAGCGAAGCCCAAGGGGGTATTCTAAGAGAAAATGAGCAGTTCTTC. This translates into CASSEAQGGILRENEQFF.

This clone was observed a single time. The chain is built from TRBV18 and TRBJ2-6, with 8 nucleotides matching TRBD1. The CDR3 is made up of 17 amino acids. The germline gives CDR1 KGHSH, CDR2 LQKENI. With 3 bases clipped from V and 0 bases from J, the junction kept 4 bases outside the gene matches. For the CDR3, the DNA is TGTGCCAGCTCACCCGGACAGGGCTCCTCTGGGGCCAACGTCCTGACTTTC. Protein sequence: CASSPGQGSSGANVLTF.

This chain joins TRBV20-1 and TRBJ1-1; no reliable D call. The length of the CDR3 is 14 residues. Looked up from germline, CDR1 is DFQATT and CDR2 is SNEGSKA (reference sequence). V was cut by 6 bases and J by 1 base, with 15 bases left in between. CDR3 sequence (DNA): TGCAGTGCCAGTGGTCGGGGAGGGAACACTGAAGCTTTCTTT. Translation: CSASGRGGNTEAFF.

The rearrangement links TRBV10-2 to TRBJ2-3; 7 nucleotides line up with TRBD2. CDR1 and CDR2 from the germline V gene are WSHSY and SAAADI. The CDR3 runs 13 residues. Trimming cost V 4 bases and J 5 bases; bases outside gene matches: 3. CDR3 bases: TGCGCCAGCAGTGGGGAGCGGGGAGATACGCAGTATTTT. Protein product: CASSGERGDTQYF.

The chain employs TRBV7-2 and TRBJ1-1; D remains ambiguous. In germline, CDR1 is SGHTA, CDR2 FQGNSA. Between the trimmed V and J ends, which lost 1 base and 0 bases, there was a span of 6 bases. This CDR3 is 14 amino acids long. The chain's CDR3 is CASSLDGMNTEAFF. The CDR3 DNA sequence: TGTGCCAGCAGCTTAGACGGGATGAACACTGAAGCTTTCTTT. The whole variable domain, remainder taken from reference TRBV7-2 and TRBJ1-1, is GAGVSQSPSNKVTEKGKDVELRCDPISGHTALYWYRQSLGQGLEFLIYFQGNSAPDKSGLPSDRFSAERTGGSVSTLTIQRTQQEDSAVYLCASSLDGMNTEAFFGQGTRLTVV.

V gene TRBV10-2 combines with J gene TRBJ2-2; possibly TRBD1 for D (8 bases). The V end lost 5 bases, the J end lost 7 bases, and 17 bases lay between the germline ends. CDR3 length: 15 amino acids. Per germline, CDR1 WSHSY and CDR2 SAAADI. CDR3 amino acids: CASSSQGGRIGELFF. The CDR3 region has the DNA TGCGCCAGCAGTTCACAGGGGGGGCGAATCGGGGAGCTGTTTTTT.

The V gene is TRBV18, the J gene TRBJ2-3; 9 bases are a match to TRBD2. From germline, CDR1 is KGHSH and CDR2 LQKENI. With 3 bases clipped from V and 5 bases from J, the junction kept 9 bases outside the gene matches. CDR3 length equals 16 residues. The CDR3 reads CASSPPRAGGIDTQYF. CDR3 sequence (DNA): TGTGCCAGCTCACCCCCTCGAGCGGGGGGCATAGATACGCAGTATTTT.

J is TRBJ2-7 and V is TRBV15, with TRBD2 identical over 7 bases. This CDR3 is built from 11 residues. Germline CDR1 and CDR2: LNHNV and YYDKDF (reference sequence). V was pared by 8 bases and J by 3 bases, with 1 base of the junction left unmatched. The CDR3 loop reads CATGGGYEQYF. CDR3 in DNA: TGTGCCACCGGCGGGGGCTACGAGCAGTACTTC.

In DNA form, the CDR3 reads TGTGCCAGCAGTGACGACAACTACGAGCAGTACTTC. Protein sequence: CASSDDNYEQYF. The V gene is TRBV12-3 or TRBV12-4, the J gene TRBJ2-7; D is uncertain. CDR3 length: 12 amino acids. The V and J ends lost 5 bases and 3 bases respectively, with 8 bases between them.

This clone appeared once. V gene TRBV28 combines with J gene TRBJ1-1; D perhaps matches TRBD1 (5 bases). Trimming cost V 5 bases and J 0 bases, with 7 bases left between them. Germline V CDR1 and CDR2: MDHEN, SYDVKM. The CDR3 runs 13 residues. The CDR3 DNA reads TGTGCCAGCAGTAGGACAATGAACACTGAAGCTTTCTTT. This sequence encodes CASSRTMNTEAFF.

The V and J genes are TRBV14 and TRBJ2-1; D not certain. CDR3 length: 11 residues. The germline gives CDR1 SGHDN, CDR2 FVKESK. Trimming shortened V by 2 bases and J by 7 bases, and 3 bases separated the two germline ends. CDR3 sequence: CASSQSNEQFF. CDR3 DNA sequence: TGTGCCAGCAGCCAATCGAATGAGCAGTTCTTC.

The chain has TRBV28 and TRBJ2-7; D is undetermined. Trimming removed 6 bases at V and 2 bases at J, with 17 bases between. The CDR3 runs 15 residues. Germline loops: CDR1 MDHEN, CDR2 SYDVKM. CDR3 sequence (DNA): TGTGCCAGCAGCGCCTCCCAATGGGCAGCCTACGAGCAGTACTTC. It translates to CASSASQWAAYEQYF.

The rearrangement uses TRBV6-6 and TRBJ1-6; D is ambiguous. The CDR3 is 15 residues long. Per the germline V gene, CDR1 is MNHNY and CDR2 is SVGAGI (reference sequence). The V gene lost 6 bases and the J gene lost 4 bases, with 13 bases spanning the gap. The chain's CDR3 is CASSRGDGYNSPLHF. The CDR3 DNA sequence: TGTGCCAGCAGCCGCGGAGATGGGTATAATTCACCCCTCCACTTT.

V gene TRBV7-3 combines with J gene TRBJ1-1; TRBD1 is a possible D gene (5 bases). CDR3 size: 14 residues. Germline lookup yields CDR1 SGHTA and CDR2 FQGTGA. Trimming cost V 5 bases and J 6 bases, with 16 bases left between them. CDR3 residues: CASSPNDRGAEAFF. The CDR3 DNA reads as TGTGCCAGCAGCCCAAACGACCGGGGGGCTGAAGCTTTCTTT.

In its sample, this clone was seen a few times. The chain combines TRBV10-3 with TRBJ1-4; D might be TRBD1 (6 bases). Germline CDR1 is ENHRY and CDR2 is SYGVKD. This CDR3 comprises 16 residues. V shed 3 bases and J shed 5 bases, with 16 bases lying between them. In DNA form, the CDR3 reads TGTGCCATCAGTGAACGCGCGGGGGCGGCAAATGAAAAACTGTTTTTT. Translating gives CAISERAGAANEKLFF.

This chain links TRBV4-2 with TRBJ1-4; 9 bases fit TRBD1. J lost 7 bases, V lost 4 bases, and 7 bases had no gene match. The CDR3 spans 15 residues. CDR1 and CDR2 from the germline V gene are LGHNA and YNFKEQ. The CDR3 region has the DNA TGTGCCAGCAGCCTACCCCAGACAGGGGGTGAAAAACTGTTTTTT. It specifies CASSLPQTGGEKLFF.

This chain joins TRBV4-1 and TRBJ1-1; perhaps TRBD1 as D (5 bases). The V end lost 0 bases, the J end lost 3 bases, and 14 bases lay between the germline ends. This CDR3 contains 16 residues. The germline V gene encodes CDR1 MGHRA and CDR2 YSYEKL. The CDR3 DNA sequence: TGCGCCAGCAGCCAAGATATCCGGGGGTGGGACACTGAAGCTTTCTTT. Amino acid sequence: CASSQDIRGWDTEAFF.

V usage is TRBV15 and J usage is TRBJ2-1, with 9 bases lining up with TRBD2. The trim removed 0 bases at V and 7 bases at J, leaving 7 bases unmatched. CDR1 and CDR2 (germline): LNHNV, YYDKDF (reference sequence). The CDR3 is 16 residues long. CDR3 sequence (DNA): TGTGCCACCAGCAGAGAGGGCGGGGGGGCCCTTAATGAGCAGTTCTTC. This codes for CATSREGGGALNEQFF.